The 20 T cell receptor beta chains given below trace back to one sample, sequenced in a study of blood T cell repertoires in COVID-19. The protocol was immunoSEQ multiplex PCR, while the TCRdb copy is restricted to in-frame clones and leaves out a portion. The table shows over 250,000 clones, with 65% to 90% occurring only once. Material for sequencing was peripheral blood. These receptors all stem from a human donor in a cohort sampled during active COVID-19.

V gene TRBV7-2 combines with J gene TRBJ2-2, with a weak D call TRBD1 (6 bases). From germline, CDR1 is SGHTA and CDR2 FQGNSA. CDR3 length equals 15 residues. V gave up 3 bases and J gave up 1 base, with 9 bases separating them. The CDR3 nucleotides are TGTGCCAGCAGCTTCGACAGGTTGAACACCGGGGAGCTGTTTTTT. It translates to CASSFDRLNTGELFF.

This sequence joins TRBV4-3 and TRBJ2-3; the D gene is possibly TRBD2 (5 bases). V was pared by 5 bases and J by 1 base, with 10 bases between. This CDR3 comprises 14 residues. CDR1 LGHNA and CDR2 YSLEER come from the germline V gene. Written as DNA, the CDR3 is TGCGCCAGCAGCAGCCTAGCTGGCACAGATACGCAGTATTTT. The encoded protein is CASSSLAGTDTQYF.

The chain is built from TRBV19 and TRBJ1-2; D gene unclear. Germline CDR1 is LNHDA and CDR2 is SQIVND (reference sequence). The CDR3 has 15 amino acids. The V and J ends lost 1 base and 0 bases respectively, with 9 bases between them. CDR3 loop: CASSIVPGTNYGYTF. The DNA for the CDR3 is TGTGCCAGTAGTATAGTTCCGGGAACTAACTATGGCTACACCTTC.

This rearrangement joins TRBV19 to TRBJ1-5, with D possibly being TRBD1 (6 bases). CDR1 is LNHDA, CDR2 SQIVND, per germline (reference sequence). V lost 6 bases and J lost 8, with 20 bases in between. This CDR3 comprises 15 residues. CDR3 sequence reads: CASRLGQSVSEPQHF. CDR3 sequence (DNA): TGTGCCAGTAGGTTAGGACAGAGTGTTTCGGAGCCCCAGCATTTT.

CDR3 protein: CATSGSGSYEQYF. The DNA for the CDR3 is TGTGCCACCAGTGGTTCGGGGTCCTACGAGCAGTACTTC. The rearrangement links TRBV24-1 to TRBJ2-7; D possibly corresponds to TRBD2 (5 bases). V gave up 5 bases and J gave up 1 base, with 8 bases separating them. This CDR3 region has 13 residues. Germline-derived CDR1 and CDR2 are KGHDR and SFDVKD.

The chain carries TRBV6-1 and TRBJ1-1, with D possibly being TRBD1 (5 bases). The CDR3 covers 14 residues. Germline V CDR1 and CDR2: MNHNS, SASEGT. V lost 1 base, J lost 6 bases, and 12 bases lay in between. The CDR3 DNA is TGTGCCAGCAGTGAAGAAGGGGAATTGGCTGAAGCTTTCTTT. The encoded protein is CASSEEGELAEAFF.

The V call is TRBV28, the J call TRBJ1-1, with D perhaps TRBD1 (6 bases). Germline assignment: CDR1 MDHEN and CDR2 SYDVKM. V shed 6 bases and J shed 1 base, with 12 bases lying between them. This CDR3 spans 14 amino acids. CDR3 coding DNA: TGTGCCAGCAGCCCAGGGGCCTGGAACACTGAAGCTTTCTTT. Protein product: CASSPGAWNTEAFF.

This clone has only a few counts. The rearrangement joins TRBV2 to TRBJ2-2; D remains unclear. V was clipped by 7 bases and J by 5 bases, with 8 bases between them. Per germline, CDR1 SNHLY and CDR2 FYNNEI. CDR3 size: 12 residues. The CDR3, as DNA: TGTGCCAGCACCGAGGAGACCGGGGAGCTGTTTTTT. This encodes CASTEETGELFF.

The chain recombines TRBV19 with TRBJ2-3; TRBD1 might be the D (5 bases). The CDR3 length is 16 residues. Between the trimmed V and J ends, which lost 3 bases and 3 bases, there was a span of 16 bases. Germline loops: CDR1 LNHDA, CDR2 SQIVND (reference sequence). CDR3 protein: CASSIEPGRATDTQYF. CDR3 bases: TGTGCCAGTAGTATTGAGCCGGGCAGGGCGACAGATACGCAGTATTTT.

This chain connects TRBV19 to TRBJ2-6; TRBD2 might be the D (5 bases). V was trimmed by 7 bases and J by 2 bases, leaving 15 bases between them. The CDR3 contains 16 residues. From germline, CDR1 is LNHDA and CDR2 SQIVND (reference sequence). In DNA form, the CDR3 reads TGTGCCAGTACACCCATGCGGGTTACTGGGGCCAACGTCCTGACTTTC. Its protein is CASTPMRVTGANVLTF.

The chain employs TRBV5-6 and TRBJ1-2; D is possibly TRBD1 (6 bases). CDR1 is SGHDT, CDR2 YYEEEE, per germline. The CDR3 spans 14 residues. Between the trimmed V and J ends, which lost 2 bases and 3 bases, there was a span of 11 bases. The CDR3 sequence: CASSFRDIYYGYTF. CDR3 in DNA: TGTGCCAGCAGCTTCAGGGACATCTACTATGGCTACACCTTC.

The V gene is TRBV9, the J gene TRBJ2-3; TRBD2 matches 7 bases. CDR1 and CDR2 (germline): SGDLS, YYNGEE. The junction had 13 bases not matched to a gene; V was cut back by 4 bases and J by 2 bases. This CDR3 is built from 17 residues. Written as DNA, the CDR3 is TGTGCCAGCAGCCTAGCCATCGGGGCGGGGGACACAGATACGCAGTATTTT. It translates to CASSLAIGAGDTDTQYF.

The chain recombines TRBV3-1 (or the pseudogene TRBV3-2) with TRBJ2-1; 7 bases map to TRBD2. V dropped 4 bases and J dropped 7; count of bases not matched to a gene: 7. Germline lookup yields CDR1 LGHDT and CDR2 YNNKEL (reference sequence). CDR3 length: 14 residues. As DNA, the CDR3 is TGTGCCAGCAGCCCTAGCGGTCTTCGGAATGAGCAGTTCTTC. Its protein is CASSPSGLRNEQFF.

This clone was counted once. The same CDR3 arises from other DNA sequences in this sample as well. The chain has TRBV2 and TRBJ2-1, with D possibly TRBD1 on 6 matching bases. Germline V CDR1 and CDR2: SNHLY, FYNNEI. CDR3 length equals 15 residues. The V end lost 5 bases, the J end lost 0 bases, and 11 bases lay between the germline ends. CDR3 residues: CASSSQGLSYNEQFF. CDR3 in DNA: TGTGCCAGCAGTTCTCAGGGGCTCTCCTACAATGAGCAGTTCTTC.

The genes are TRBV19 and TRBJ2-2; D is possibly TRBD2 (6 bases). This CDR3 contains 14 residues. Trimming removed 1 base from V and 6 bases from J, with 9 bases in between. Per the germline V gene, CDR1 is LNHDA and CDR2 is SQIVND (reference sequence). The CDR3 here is CASSIVTGAGELFF. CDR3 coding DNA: TGTGCCAGTAGTATAGTAACGGGAGCCGGGGAGCTGTTTTTT.

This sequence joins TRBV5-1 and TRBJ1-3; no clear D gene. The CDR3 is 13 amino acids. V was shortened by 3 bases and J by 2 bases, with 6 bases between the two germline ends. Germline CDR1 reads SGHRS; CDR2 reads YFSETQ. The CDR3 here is CASSSSTGNTIYF. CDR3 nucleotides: TGCGCCAGCAGCTCTAGTACTGGAAACACCATATATTTT.

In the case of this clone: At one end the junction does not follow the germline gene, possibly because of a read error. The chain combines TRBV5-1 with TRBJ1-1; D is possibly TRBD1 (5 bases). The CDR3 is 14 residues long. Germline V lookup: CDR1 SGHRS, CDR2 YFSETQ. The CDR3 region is CASRLDTLNTEAFF. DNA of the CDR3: TGCGCCAGCAGATTGGACACGCTGAACACTGAAGCTTTCTTT.

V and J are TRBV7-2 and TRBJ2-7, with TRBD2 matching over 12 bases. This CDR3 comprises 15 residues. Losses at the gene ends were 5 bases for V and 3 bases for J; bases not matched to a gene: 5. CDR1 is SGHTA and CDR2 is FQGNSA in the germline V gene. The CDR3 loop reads CASSPRTSGIYEQYF. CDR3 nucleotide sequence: TGTGCCAGCAGCCCAAGGACTAGCGGGATCTACGAGCAGTACTTC.

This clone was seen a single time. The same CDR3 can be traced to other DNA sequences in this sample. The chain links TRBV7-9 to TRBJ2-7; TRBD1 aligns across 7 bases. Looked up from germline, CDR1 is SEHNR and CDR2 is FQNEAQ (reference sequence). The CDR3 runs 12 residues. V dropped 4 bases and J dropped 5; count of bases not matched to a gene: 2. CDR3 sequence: CASSYRGHEQYF. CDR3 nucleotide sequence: TGTGCCAGCAGCTACAGGGGCCACGAGCAGTACTTC.

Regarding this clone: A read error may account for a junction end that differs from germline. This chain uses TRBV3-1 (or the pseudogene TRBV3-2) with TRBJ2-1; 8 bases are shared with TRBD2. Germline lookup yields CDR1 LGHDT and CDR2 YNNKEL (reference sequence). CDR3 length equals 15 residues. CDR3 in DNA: TGTGCCAGCAGCCAAGTGGGACTAGGCTACCATGAGCAGTTCTTC. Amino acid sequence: CASSQVGLGYHEQFF.